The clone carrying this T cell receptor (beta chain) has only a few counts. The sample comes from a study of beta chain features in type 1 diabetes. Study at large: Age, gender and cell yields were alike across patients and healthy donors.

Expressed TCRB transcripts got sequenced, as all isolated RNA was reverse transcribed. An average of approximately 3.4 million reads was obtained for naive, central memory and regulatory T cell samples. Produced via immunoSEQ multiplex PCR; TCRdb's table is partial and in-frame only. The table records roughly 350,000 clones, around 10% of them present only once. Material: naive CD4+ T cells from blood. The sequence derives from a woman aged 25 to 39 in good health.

CDR3 sequence reads: CASSLEDHEQFF. In nucleotides, the CDR3 is TGTGCCAGCAGCCTGGAGGACCATGAGCAGTTCTTC. V is TRBV7-3 and J is TRBJ2-1; TRBD2 is a possible D gene (5 bases). This CDR3 has 12 residues. CDR1 and CDR2 from the germline V gene are SGHTA and FQGTGA. V shed 5 bases and J shed 8 bases, with 10 bases lying between them.